One and the same sample provided the 21 T cell receptor beta chains below, sequenced in a study of somatic mutations in cytotoxic T cells in rheumatoid arthritis. Produced via immunoSEQ multiplex PCR; TCRdb's table is partial and in-frame only. Seen here are around 11,000 clones, 85% to 95% observed once, and the top ten hold around 13%. Sequenced material: CD8+ T cells sorted from blood. These TCRs come from a woman between 18 and 29 years old with rheumatoid arthritis.

V gene TRBV7-6 combines with J gene TRBJ2-3; 11 nucleotides line up with TRBD2. Germline V lookup: CDR1 SGHVS, CDR2 FNYEAQ. The ends lost 1 base at V and 4 bases at J; junction bases unmatched: 10. The CDR3 length is 18 residues. The CDR3 spells CASSLEALSSGGSDTQYF. The CDR3 region has the DNA TGTGCCAGCAGCTTAGAAGCCCTCTCTAGCGGGGGGTCAGATACGCAGTATTTT.

Written as DNA, the CDR3 is TGCGCCAGCAGCTTTGGGATCGCGGGGGGTTTTTACGAGCAGTACTTC. Translated: CASSFGIAGGFYEQYF. The chain recombines TRBV5-1 with TRBJ2-7; 8 bases line up with TRBD2. This CDR3 contains 16 residues. Germline CDR1 reads SGHRS; CDR2 reads YFSETQ. The ends lost 2 bases at V and 4 bases at J; junction bases unmatched: 11.

This chain connects TRBV29-1 to TRBJ2-2; no definite D call. The CDR3 runs 13 residues. Trimming removed 3 bases at V and 2 bases at J, with 7 bases between. The V gene's germline CDR1 is SQVTM and CDR2 ANQGSEA. In DNA form, the CDR3 reads TGCAGCGTTGAGACTGCCAACACCGGGGAGCTGTTTTTT. Translated, it gives CSVETANTGELFF.

The rearrangement uses TRBV27 and TRBJ1-1; no reliable D call. With 3 bases removed from V and 0 bases from J, the gap between germline ends came to 8 bases. The V gene's germline CDR1 is MNHEY and CDR2 SMNVEV (reference sequence). The CDR3 consists of 14 residues. The chain's CDR3 is CASSFRSLNTEAFF. The CDR3 DNA reads as TGTGCCAGCAGTTTCCGGAGCCTGAACACTGAAGCTTTCTTT.

The chain carries TRBV4-3 and TRBJ2-2, with D tentatively TRBD2 (5 bases). The CDR3 runs 13 residues. Trimming stripped 4 bases from V and 4 bases from J, with 7 bases between. Looked up from germline, CDR1 is LGHNA and CDR2 is YSLEER. This CDR3 reads CASSPLATGELFF. The CDR3 nucleotides are TGCGCCAGCAGCCCCCTAGCCACCGGGGAGCTGTTTTTT.

The V gene is TRBV27, the J gene TRBJ2-5; the D gene is possibly TRBD2 (5 bases). The CDR3 sequence is 15 residues long. Trimming stripped 0 bases from V and 5 bases from J, with 13 bases between. The germline V gene has CDR1 MNHEY and CDR2 SMNVEV (reference sequence). CDR3: CASSLSGVSGETQYF. The CDR3 DNA sequence: TGTGCCAGCAGTTTATCCGGGGTAAGTGGGGAGACCCAGTACTTC.

The rearrangement joins TRBV5-1 to TRBJ2-3, with D perhaps matching TRBD2 (5 bases). Germline V CDR1 and CDR2: SGHRS, YFSETQ. Trimming removed 4 bases at V and 5 bases at J, with 20 bases between. The CDR3 runs 16 residues. The CDR3 coding sequence is TGCGCCAGCAGCGGGGTGAGCGGACCCTGGGAAGATACGCAGTATTTT. Its translation: CASSGVSGPWEDTQYF.

The rearrangement links TRBV13 to TRBJ1-1, with TRBD1 matching 7 bases. Germline V gene lookup returns CDR1 PRHDT and CDR2 FYEKMQ (reference sequence). This CDR3 contains 16 residues. The J segment lost 1 base and the V segment lost 6 bases, leaving 11 bases of the junction unmatched. CDR3 residues: CASSPSRQGENTEAFF. CDR3 DNA sequence: TGTGCCAGCAGTCCCTCGAGACAGGGAGAGAACACTGAAGCTTTCTTT.

J is TRBJ2-3 and V is TRBV15; a weak D match, TRBD2 (6 bases). The ends were cut back, 5 bases at V and 4 bases at J, with 13 bases in the middle. This CDR3 has 14 amino acids. The germline CDR1 and CDR2 sequences are LNHNV and YYDKDF (reference sequence). This chain's CDR3 is CATSPGGDADTQYF. CDR3 sequence (DNA): TGTGCCACCAGCCCCGGAGGGGACGCAGATACGCAGTATTTT.

V gene TRBV29-1 combines with J gene TRBJ2-7; 9 nucleotides agree with TRBD2. Germline V gives CDR1 SQVTM, CDR2 ANQGSEA. The V segment lost 3 bases and the J segment 2 bases; nucleotides outside the gene matches: 2. CDR3 length equals 13 residues. This CDR3 reads CSVEIAGAYEQYF. CDR3 nucleotide sequence: TGCAGCGTTGAGATAGCGGGGGCCTACGAGCAGTACTTC.

The CDR3 loop reads CASSASRQVRTEAFF. CDR3 nucleotides: TGTGCCAGCAGTGCGTCTAGACAGGTCAGGACTGAAGCTTTCTTT. The V and J genes are TRBV2 and TRBJ1-1, with D possibly being TRBD1 (6 bases). V dropped 4 bases and J dropped 5 bases, with 17 bases sitting between them. CDR3 size: 15 residues. CDR1 is SNHLY, CDR2 FYNNEI, per germline.

V gene TRBV28 combines with J gene TRBJ2-7, with D unresolved. V lost 4 bases, J lost 3 bases, and 13 bases lay in between. From germline, CDR1 is MDHEN and CDR2 SYDVKM. The CDR3 totals 14 residues. In DNA form, the CDR3 reads TGTGCCAGCAGTTCGCGGTCTGGTTACTACGAGCAGTACTTC. Amino acid sequence: CASSSRSGYYEQYF.

The chain couples TRBV6-9 to TRBJ1-1; D uncertain. V was pared by 4 bases and J by 4 bases, with 10 bases between. The CDR3 consists of 13 residues. Germline lookup yields CDR1 MNHGY and CDR2 SVAAGI. The CDR3 coding sequence is TGTGCCAGCAGTTGGGAGGGAACCACTGAAGCTTTCTTT. Protein sequence: CASSWEGTTEAFF.

V gene TRBV10-3 combines with J gene TRBJ1-5, with a tentative D call TRBD1 (5 bases). The CDR3 sequence is 16 residues long. The V gene's germline CDR1 is ENHRY and CDR2 SYGVKD. The ends were cut back, 1 base at V and 1 base at J, with 11 bases in the middle. The CDR3 nucleotides are TGTGCCATCAGTGAGTTGAACAGGTCCAGCAATCAGCCCCAGCATTTT. Residues: CAISELNRSSNQPQHF.

The chain joins TRBV9 to TRBJ2-7; tentative D call: TRBD1 (6 bases). With 4 bases removed from V and 2 bases from J, the gap between germline ends came to 22 bases. The CDR3 totals 17 residues. Germline CDR1 SGDLS, CDR2 YYNGEE. Here the CDR3 reads CASSPYAGQGLPYEQYF. Here the CDR3 DNA reads TGTGCCAGCAGCCCCTATGCTGGCCAGGGGTTGCCCTACGAGCAGTACTTC.

J is TRBJ2-6 and V is TRBV19; 7 nucleotides agree with TRBD1. CDR1 and CDR2 from the germline V gene are LNHDA and SQIVND (reference sequence). The V segment lost 5 bases and the J segment 4 bases; nucleotides outside the gene matches: 8. The CDR3 sequence is 16 residues long. The CDR3 reads CASSPREGAGANVLTF. Written as DNA, the CDR3 is TGTGCCAGTAGTCCTAGAGAGGGGGCAGGGGCCAACGTCCTGACTTTC.

For the CDR3, the DNA is TGTGCCAGCAGTGAAAGTCCGGCGGGGAACGAGCAGTACTTC. Amino acid sequence: CASSESPAGNEQYF. The chain joins TRBV2 to TRBJ2-5; perhaps TRBD2 as D (6 bases). The J call may be mistaken, given a closer DNA end match to TRBJ2-7. The CDR3 covers 14 residues. Germline lookup yields CDR1 SNHLY and CDR2 FYNNEI.

The chain employs TRBV27 and TRBJ1-6, with 12 bases fitting TRBD1. Per the germline V gene, CDR1 is MNHEY and CDR2 is SMNVEV (reference sequence). The CDR3 consists of 14 residues. The V segment lost 6 bases and the J segment 10 bases; nucleotides outside the gene matches: 4. The CDR3 sequence: CASRLGTGGSPLHF. The CDR3 DNA reads as TGTGCCAGCAGACTCGGGACAGGGGGCTCACCCCTCCACTTT.

This chain uses TRBV5-1 with TRBJ2-2; 9 bases match TRBD2. Germline values: CDR1 SGHRS, CDR2 YFSETQ. The CDR3 has 17 amino acids. V dropped 0 bases and J dropped 1; count of bases not matched to a gene: 4. The CDR3 sequence is CASSLGWREGNTGELFF. CDR3 DNA: TGCGCCAGCAGCTTGGGGTGGCGGGAGGGGAACACCGGGGAGCTGTTTTTT.

V usage is TRBV5-4 and J usage is TRBJ2-5; TRBD2 matches 13 bases. The CDR3 spans 17 residues. Germline V lookup: CDR1 SGHNT, CDR2 YYREEE (reference sequence). V was pared by 4 bases and J by 4 bases, with 10 bases of the junction left unmatched. CDR3 amino acids: CASSAGGLAGWAETQYF. The CDR3 bases are TGTGCCAGCAGCGCTGGGGGACTAGCGGGATGGGCAGAGACCCAGTACTTC.

The genes are TRBV7-2 and TRBJ2-1; D gene unclear. V lost 5 bases and J lost 9, with 11 bases in between. Germline V gives CDR1 SGHTA, CDR2 FQGNSA. This CDR3 has 12 amino acids. The DNA of the CDR3 is TGTGCCAGCAGCGTAACACTACCTGAGCAGTTCTTC. Encoded protein: CASSVTLPEQFF.